This T cell receptor (beta chain) was captured by sequencing in a study of CD8+ T cells in alopecia areata. At the level of the study: The tofacitinib course ran for 6 to 18 months and was followed by 6 months off drug. Study outcomes and limitations: Among patients, TCR sharing was less clear than in mice, a difference possibly due in part to HLA diversity in the patient population.

About this clone itself: The antigen remains undetermined.

Regarding treatment: oral pan-JAK inhibitor, 5-10 mg twice daily. The authors extracted RNA and reverse transcribed it into cDNA as the sequencing template. The method was immunoSEQ multiplex PCR; TCRdb's version includes in-frame clones alone and lacks a portion of them. The sample shows some 170,000 clones, approximately 55% of them seen only once. The source was CD8+ T cells sorted from blood, collected at week 24, from a patient treated with tofacitinib. The clonotype originates from a human donor with alopecia areata.

The CDR3 DNA follows: TGTGCCTGGAGAGGAACAGGCCCCACTGAAGCTTTCTTT. Translating it yields CAWRGTGPTEAFF. The rearrangement joins TRBV30 to TRBJ1-1; tentative D call: TRBD1 (5 bases). The CDR3 contains 13 residues. The germline gives CDR1 GTSNPN, CDR2 SVGIG (reference sequence). The germline V and J ends were trimmed by 3 bases and 4 bases, with 12 bases remaining between them.